The source of this T cell receptor beta chain is a study of T cell clones after liver transplantation. Germline CDR1 and CDR2: SGHRS and YFSETQ. V dropped 0 bases and J dropped 4; count of bases not matched to a gene: 8. This CDR3 is 16 amino acids long. Only in-frame clones appear in the TCRdb table, and some are missing; sequencing was by immunoSEQ multiplex PCR. In the table there are about 74,000 clones, under 90% of which are singletons. The chain couples TRBV5-1 to TRBJ1-1; 8 nucleotides agree with TRBD1. The input for sequencing was CD4+ T cells from blood, taken before liver transplant. The sequence derives from a human donor who received a liver transplant. The CDR3 protein is CASSLGGTGGSTEAFF. In nucleotides, the CDR3 is TGCGCCAGCAGCTTGGGGGGGACAGGCGGGAGCACTGAAGCTTTCTTT.